The clone carrying this T cell receptor (beta chain) has a count of ten or more. Regarding time point: newly diagnosed GD, antithyroid drugs for less than 3 months. Following extraction of RNA from PBMCs, that RNA was used to make the TCR library. Peripheral blood, at about 10 milliliters, went into EDTA tubes. These data belong to a study of regulatory T cells in long-lasting Graves disease. Germline V CDR1 and CDR2: SGHDT, YYEEEE. V lost 4 bases to trimming and J lost 0 bases, with 18 bases between them. There are 17 residues in the CDR3. With iRepertoire HTBI primers and Arm-PCR of CDR3 regions, TCR beta libraries were built. Using its own MiXCR run on the multiplex PCR reads, TCRdb lists one record per CDR3 protein. The sample yields about 220,000 distinct CDR3 sequences, roughly 19% seen once. These same records also appear under a second study, on T cells in Graves' hyperthyroidism and ophthalmopathy. In that study: Uncontrolled infection, other autoimmune disease, pregnancy or lactation led to exclusion. The TCR CDR3 was amplified in a first-round RT-PCR using the HTBI primer set. Expanded thyroid clonotypes (above 0.001) were mostly also found in blood.

The receptor was isolated from a woman aged 25-40 years with Graves disease. The chain carries TRBV5-6 and TRBJ2-3; possibly TRBD2 for D (6 bases). This material consisted of peripheral blood mononuclear cells (PBMCs), taken at new diagnosis, from a patient treated with antithyroid drugs. CDR3 bases: TGTGCCAGCAGCCCCCCGGGAGCAGGGTCTAGCACAGATACGCAGTATTTT. Its translation: CASSPPGAGSSTDTQYF. The variable domain in full, completed from reference TRBV5-6 and TRBJ2-3, reads DAGVTQSPTHLIKTRGQQVTLRCSPKSGHDTVSWYQQALGQGPQFIFQYYEEEERQRGNFPDRFSGHQFPNYSSELNVNALLLGDSALYLCASSPPGAGSSTDTQYFGPGTRLTVL.